This T cell receptor beta chain was sequenced for a study of shared clonotypes between healthy human individuals. The germline CDR1 and CDR2 sequences are SGHNT and YYREEE (reference sequence). The CDR3 is made up of 14 amino acids. Trimming cost V 0 bases and J 6 bases, with 12 bases left between them. Study results and limitations: Read depth was anticipated to influence clonotype sharing among donors.

About this clone itself: The antigen is unknown.

Deep was the level at which the assay was run. The table came from immunoSEQ multiplex PCR; TCRdb's copy has only in-frame clones and leaves some out. The table lists over a million clones, roughly 96% of them singletons. Sequenced sample: naive CD4+ T cells sorted from blood. Subset specified: CD45RA+ positively selected. The receptor comes from a man aged 25 to 45 in good health. This chain joins TRBV5-4 and TRBJ1-2, with D possibly being TRBD1 (6 bases). The CDR3 here is CASSLDRARNGYTF. The CDR3 DNA sequence: TGTGCCAGCAGCTTGGACAGGGCAAGGAATGGCTACACCTTC.